One sample yielded the 30 T cell receptor beta chains listed below, sequenced in a study of breast tumors, draining lymph nodes, adjacent tissues. TCRdb analysed the multiplex PCR reads with MiXCR anew, one entry per CDR3 protein. Among fewer than 140,000 distinct CDR3 sequences listed, 30% were seen once. The lymph nodes were axillary draining lymph nodes from breast cancer patients. Sequenced input: axillary lymph node tissue. The source of these receptors is a female donor with breast cancer. Some clones in this sample may be carry-over from other donors' samples.

As regards this clonotype: A much larger clone differs from this one at a single base, so this may be a read error. The chain couples TRBV12-3 or TRBV12-4 to TRBJ2-2, with 8 bases aligning to TRBD2. With 4 bases clipped from V and 6 bases from J, the junction kept 1 base outside the gene matches. CDR3 length equals 13 residues. The CDR3 protein is CASSYGGAGELFF. The DNA of the CDR3 is TGTGCCAGCAGTTACGGGGGGGCCGGGGAGCTGTTTTTT.

In its sample, this clonotype was seen many times. This sequence joins TRBV5-1 and TRBJ2-3; D ambiguous. The CDR3 runs 12 residues. Between the trimmed V and J ends, which lost 0 bases and 6 bases, there was a span of 5 bases. Germline V gene data show CDR1 as SGHRS and CDR2 as YFSETQ. The CDR3 sequence is CASSLEPDTQYF. CDR3 nucleotides: TGCGCCAGCAGCTTGGAACCGGATACGCAGTATTTT.

This clonotype has more than one count but fewer than ten. No conserved phenylalanine or tryptophan ends this CDR3, so it is likely a read error. The chain employs TRBV9 and TRBJ1-4; D not resolved. V gave up 3 bases and J gave up 6 bases, with 9 bases separating them. There are 13 residues in the CDR3. Germline-derived CDR1 and CDR2 are SGDLS and YYNGEE. The CDR3 bases are TGTGCCAGCAGCGCCTACAGTGATGAAAAACTGTTTTCG. The encoded protein is CASSAYSDEKLFS.

At least ten counts were recorded for this clonotype. This sequence joins TRBV10-2 and TRBJ2-1, with D hard to call. V was cut by 5 bases and J by 6 bases, with 11 bases left in between. The CDR3 runs 13 residues. Looked up from germline, CDR1 is WSHSY and CDR2 is SAAADI. The CDR3 spells CASSLGRFNEQFF. CDR3 bases: TGCGCCAGCAGTCTTGGTAGGTTCAATGAGCAGTTCTTC.

Turning to this clonotype: A much larger clone differs by one base, so this may be a read error. This chain uses TRBV5-1 with TRBJ1-5; D is unclear. Germline CDR1 is SGHRS and CDR2 is YFSETQ. This CDR3 region has 14 residues. CDR3 loop: CASSLGDSNHPQHF. DNA for the CDR3: TGCGCCAGCTCCCTCGGGGATAGCAATCACCCCCAGCATTTT.

This clonotype occurred many times. This rearrangement joins TRBV20-1 to TRBJ1-1; the D gene is possibly TRBD1 (6 bases). V dropped 3 bases and J dropped 8 bases, with 10 bases sitting between them. The germline CDR1 and CDR2 sequences are DFQATT and SNEGSKA (reference sequence). CDR3 length equals 11 residues. The CDR3 loop reads CSASGDREAFF. The CDR3 DNA reads as TGCAGTGCTAGCGGCGACAGGGAAGCTTTCTTT.

This clonotype occurred many times. The chain carries TRBV2 and TRBJ2-3; 10 bases agree with TRBD2. Losses at the gene ends were 4 bases for V and 5 bases for J; bases not matched to a gene: 12. The CDR3 has 17 amino acids. In germline, CDR1 is SNHLY, CDR2 FYNNEI. The CDR3 region has the DNA TGTGCCAGCAGTGGCGAGTTGAAGCGGGAGGGGGGAGATACGCAGTATTTT. This codes for CASSGELKREGGDTQYF.

This clonotype was picked up many times. V and J are TRBV5-6 and TRBJ2-1; no definite D call. V was trimmed by 3 bases and J by 4 bases, leaving 14 bases between them. CDR3 length: 15 residues. In germline, CDR1 is SGHDT, CDR2 YYEEEE. CDR3 DNA: TGTGCCAGCAGCTCGCCAGGAATCGGGTACAATGAGCAGTTCTTC. Encoded protein: CASSSPGIGYNEQFF. Combining the CDR3 with reference TRBV5-6 and TRBJ2-1 gives the whole variable domain DAGVTQSPTHLIKTRGQQVTLRCSPKSGHDTVSWYQQALGQGPQFIFQYYEEEERQRGNFPDRFSGHQFPNYSSELNVNALLLGDSALYLCASSSPGIGYNEQFFGPGTRLTVL.

This clonotype showed up many times. The V and J genes are TRBV7-8 and TRBJ1-4; D possibly corresponds to TRBD1 (5 bases). Germline CDR1 SGHVS, CDR2 FQNEAQ. This CDR3 spans 16 amino acids. Trimming took off 3 bases at V and 1 base at J, with 12 bases between the two ends. The CDR3 loop is CASSFRSGGTNEKLFF. The CDR3 DNA sequence: TGTGCCAGCAGCTTCCGCTCGGGGGGAACTAATGAAAAACTGTTTTTT.

This clonotype occurred many times. V and J are TRBV18 and TRBJ2-1; 9 bases line up with TRBD2. The V gene end was trimmed by 3 bases and the J gene end by 9 bases; junction bases not matched to a gene: 9. The CDR3 sequence is 15 residues long. Germline V gene lookup returns CDR1 KGHSH and CDR2 LQKENI. DNA for the CDR3: TGTGCCAGCTCACCCGTTAGCGGGAGAGTCGGTGAGCAGTTCTTC. Translated: CASSPVSGRVGEQFF.

In its sample, this clonotype was seen many times. The chain joins TRBV4-3 to TRBJ1-4; 7 bases map to TRBD1. The CDR3 totals 15 residues. Trimming at V came to 4 bases and at J to 7 bases, leaving 9 bases not matched to a gene. The V gene's germline CDR1 is LGHNA and CDR2 YSLEER. The CDR3 region has the DNA TGCGCCAGCAGCCGCGGACAGGCACAGGCTGAAAAACTGTTTTTT. The encoded protein is CASSRGQAQAEKLFF.

This clonotype has just one count. The chain recombines TRBV6-6 with TRBJ1-1, with 7 nucleotides matching TRBD1. Germline V gene data show CDR1 as MNHNY and CDR2 as SVGAGI (reference sequence). The ends lost 4 bases at V and 1 base at J; junction bases unmatched: 6. The CDR3 is 15 residues long. Here the CDR3 reads CASSCQGQQNTEAFF. CDR3 nucleotide sequence: TGTGCCAGCAGTTGCCAGGGACAGCAGAACACTGAAGCTTTCTTT.

This clonotype was detected only a few times. At one end, the junction sequence differs from germline, possibly due to a read error. The chain couples TRBV20-1 to TRBJ2-7; possibly TRBD2 for D (5 bases). Germline V gives CDR1 DFQATT, CDR2 SNEGSKA (reference sequence). CDR3 length: 14 residues. CDR3 bases: TGCAGTGCTACCACCCTGGGGAGTGGTTCCGAGCAGTGCTTC. It is translated as CSATTLGSGSEQCF.

This rearrangement joins TRBV20-1 to TRBJ1-2; 10 bases fit TRBD1. V was clipped by 0 bases and J by 4 bases; unmatched bases: 5. The CDR3 totals 15 residues. Germline V CDR1 and CDR2: DFQATT, SNEGSKA (reference sequence). The chain's CDR3 is CSARELGTGAYGYTF. CDR3 sequence (DNA): TGCAGTGCTAGAGAACTCGGGACAGGGGCCTATGGCTACACCTTC.

This clonotype was recorded at least ten times. The chain combines TRBV27 with TRBJ2-6; weak D call: TRBD1 (6 bases). CDR1 and CDR2 (germline): MNHEY, SMNVEV (reference sequence). The CDR3 is 17 residues long. The CDR3 reads CVLPAWDTRGGANVLTF. CDR3 in DNA: TGTGTCCTCCCGGCTTGGGACACCCGTGGTGGGGCCAACGTCCTGACTTTC.

The table lists this clonotype with many counts. V and J are TRBV20-1 and TRBJ2-7; D tentatively reads TRBD1 or TRBD2 (5 bases each). This CDR3 region has 17 residues. V was pared by 0 bases and J by 3 bases, with 21 bases between. Germline-derived CDR1 and CDR2 are DFQATT and SNEGSKA (reference sequence). CDR3 DNA sequence: TGCAGTGCTAGAGATCAGTTCCCCGGGACGGCTTACTACGAGCAGTACTTC. Encoded protein: CSARDQFPGTAYYEQYF.

The gene calls are TRBV7-3 and TRBJ1-3; weak D call: TRBD1 (5 bases). The V gene lost 5 bases and the J gene lost 0 bases, with 20 bases spanning the gap. This CDR3 has 18 amino acids. Germline assignment: CDR1 SGHTA and CDR2 FQGTGA. CDR3 residues: CASSLVTDRGNSGNTIYF. Written as DNA, the CDR3 is TGTGCCAGCAGCCTCGTTACGGATAGGGGCAACTCTGGAAACACCATATATTTT.

This clonotype was detected many times. This chain joins TRBV2 and TRBJ2-4; D unresolved. The CDR3 is 11 amino acids. V gave up 2 bases and J gave up 9 bases, with 5 bases separating them. Germline CDR1 reads SNHLY; CDR2 reads FYNNEI. This CDR3 is CASSEWGIQYF. Written as DNA, the CDR3 is TGTGCCAGCAGTGAATGGGGCATTCAGTACTTC.

Details on this clonotype: This may stem from a read error, because a much larger clone lies one nucleotide away. V usage is TRBV5-5 and J usage is TRBJ1-2, with D hard to call. The germline V gene has CDR1 SGHKS and CDR2 YYEKEE (reference sequence). V was cut by 3 bases and J by 3 bases, with 15 bases left in between. The CDR3 length is 15 residues. In DNA, the CDR3 is TGTGCCAGCAGCTGGGTTTTGGCGGACGACTATGGCTACACCTTC. Translated: CASSWVLADDYGYTF.

In its sample, this clonotype was seen once. This rearrangement joins TRBV11-2 to TRBJ2-5, with no clear D. The CDR3 has 16 amino acids. V was trimmed by 3 bases and J by 5 bases, leaving 19 bases between them. CDR1 is SGHAT, CDR2 FQNNGV, per germline. The CDR3 protein is CASSFVPDGYNETQYF. The CDR3 nucleotides are TGTGCCAGCAGCTTCGTCCCGGACGGGTACAATGAGACCCAGTACTTC.

This clonotype was observed many times. This may be a read error: a much more frequent sequence differs by one nucleotide. The chain uses TRBV20-1 and TRBJ2-5; TRBD1 matches 7 bases. The V gene's germline CDR1 is DFQATT and CDR2 SNEGSKA (reference sequence). The CDR3 has 12 amino acids. The CDR3 DNA sequence: TGCAGTGCTGGGACAGTCCTTGAGACCCCGTACTTC. This translates into CSAGTVLETPYF.

V and J are TRBV9 and TRBJ1-1; 10 positions match TRBD1. This CDR3 comprises 17 residues. V was clipped by 7 bases and J by 1 base; unmatched bases: 13. The germline V gene has CDR1 SGDLS and CDR2 YYNGEE. CDR3: CASDTTGGAWRNTEAFF. DNA for the CDR3: TGTGCCAGCGATACGACAGGGGGCGCGTGGAGGAACACTGAAGCTTTCTTT.

This clonotype was observed at least ten times. The genes are TRBV7-9 and TRBJ1-2; D is unresolved. Germline V gives CDR1 SEHNR, CDR2 FQNEAQ (reference sequence). The CDR3 has 15 residues. Trimming pared 7 bases from V and 3 bases from J, leaving 18 bases between. CDR3 protein: CASTPSPADDYGYTF. The DNA of the CDR3 is TGTGCCAGCACCCCCTCCCCGGCAGACGACTATGGCTACACCTTC.

This clonotype has at least ten counts. V gene TRBV6-1 combines with J gene TRBJ2-1, with TRBD2 matching 9 bases. Germline V gene data show CDR1 as MNHNS and CDR2 as SASEGT. This CDR3 spans 14 amino acids. V dropped 7 bases and J dropped 6; count of bases not matched to a gene: 7. CDR3 in DNA: TGTGCCAGCACTACGGGACTAGCAGGCAATGAGCAGTTCTTC. Translated: CASTTGLAGNEQFF.

This clonotype has a handful of counts. This may be a read error: a much more frequent sequence differs by one nucleotide. The rearrangement links TRBV20-1 to TRBJ2-1, with TRBD2 matching over 13 bases. The CDR3 has 18 residues. Germline CDR1 reads DFQATT; CDR2 reads SNEGSKA (reference sequence). Trimming cost V 4 bases and J 7 bases; bases outside gene matches: 16. CDR3 sequence: CSATGLAGSAIKGNEQFF. The CDR3 region has the DNA TGCAGTGCTACGGGACTAGCGGGATCAGCGATTAAAGGAAATGAGCAGTTCTTC.

Many counts were recorded for this clonotype. The gene calls are TRBV11-2 and TRBJ2-2; 8 bases are shared with TRBD2. This CDR3 has 18 residues. The J segment lost 5 bases and the V segment lost 0 bases, leaving 11 bases of the junction unmatched. Germline lookup yields CDR1 SGHAT and CDR2 FQNNGV. The CDR3: CASSLDQLREGTTGELFF. DNA for the CDR3: TGTGCCAGCAGCTTAGATCAGTTACGGGAGGGCACGACCGGGGAGCTGTTTTTT. Supplemented by reference TRBV11-2 and TRBJ2-2, the full variable domain reads EAGVAQSPRYKIIEKRQSVAFWCNPISGHATLYWYQQILGQGPKLLIQFQNNGVVDDSQLPKDRFSAERLKGVDSTLKIQPAKLEDSAVYLCASSLDQLREGTTGELFFGEGSRLTVL.

This clonotype has just a few counts. Just one base apart from a much larger clone, this may be a read error. The V gene is TRBV6-5, the J gene TRBJ2-1; 7 positions agree with TRBD2. The CDR3 runs 13 residues. With 5 bases clipped from V and 9 bases from J, the junction kept 7 bases outside the gene matches. Germline values: CDR1 MNHEY, CDR2 SVGAGI. In DNA, the CDR3 is TGTGCCAGCAGTCACATGCTAGCGGCTGAGCAGTTCTTC. It is translated as CASSHMLAAEQFF.

This clonotype came up many times. This rearrangement joins TRBV2 to TRBJ1-1; tentative D call: TRBD1 (6 bases). Germline CDR1 SNHLY, CDR2 FYNNEI. Trimming took 6 bases from V and 1 from J, leaving 6 bases between them. This CDR3 is 12 amino acids long. DNA for the CDR3: TGTGCCAGCAGACAGGGGAACACTGAAGCTTTCTTT. It codes for CASRQGNTEAFF.

This clonotype was observed many times. The rearrangement joins TRBV10-3 to TRBJ1-6; 7 bases agree with TRBD1. Germline CDR1 and CDR2: ENHRY and SYGVKD. V was pared by 6 bases and J by 9 bases, with 5 bases of the junction left unmatched. The length of the CDR3 is 13 residues. The CDR3 nucleotides read TGTGCCATCAGCGACAGGGCAGGTTCACCCCTCCACTTT. This encodes CAISDRAGSPLHF.

This sequence joins TRBV5-1 and TRBJ2-7; D possibly matches TRBD1 or TRBD2 (7 bases each). The germline V gene has CDR1 SGHRS and CDR2 YFSETQ. The CDR3 contains 18 residues. The germline V and J ends were trimmed by 0 bases and 1 base, with 20 bases remaining between them. CDR3: CASSLVPSRQGGSYEQYF. Here the CDR3 DNA reads TGCGCCAGCAGCTTGGTCCCCTCTCGACAGGGAGGGTCCTACGAGCAGTACTTC.